These 17 T cell receptor beta chains were all obtained from the same sample, sequenced in a study of spatial heterogeneity in lung cancer. TCRdb reprocessed the 5' RACE reads via MiXCR and lists one record per CDR3 protein. The sample has 5,000 to 5,500 distinct CDR3 sequences, roughly 5.1% seen once. Time point defined: sample taken at primary tumor resection. Sequencing used normal lung tissue next to the tumor, obtained at surgery. The receptors here all came from a female donor with early-stage non-small cell lung cancer.

The J gene is TRBJ2-2, the V gene TRBV6-5, with D perhaps matching TRBD1 or TRBD2 (5 bases each). Per germline, CDR1 MNHEY and CDR2 SVGAGI. Deletions cut 10 bases from V and 4 bases from J, with 10 bases between. The CDR3 contains 12 residues. This CDR3 is CATNGGTGELFF. DNA for the CDR3: TGTGCCACGAATGGGGGCACCGGGGAGCTGTTTTTT.

The rearrangement joins TRBV14 to TRBJ2-1; 11 positions agree with TRBD2. Germline-derived CDR1 and CDR2 are SGHDN and FVKESK. CDR3 length equals 17 residues. J gave up 2 bases and V 4 bases, and 7 bases lay outside the gene matches. CDR3 in DNA: TGTGCCAGCAGCCGATTGCTGACTAGCGGGACCTACAATGAGCAGTTCTTC. Translation gives CASSRLLTSGTYNEQFF.

This clonotype was counted many times. The CDR3 sequence is CSVAEGRTQYF. The DNA of the CDR3 is TGCAGCGTTGCAGAGGGTAGGACCCAGTACTTC. The chain joins TRBV29-1 to TRBJ2-5; weak D call: TRBD2 (5 bases). CDR1 and CDR2 (germline): SQVTM, ANQGSEA. The CDR3 consists of 11 residues. The V end lost 4 bases, the J end lost 7 bases, and 10 bases lay between the germline ends.

In its sample, this clonotype was seen a few times. This may arise from a read error, as a much more abundant clone is one base away. The chain recombines TRBV29-1 with TRBJ1-2; TRBD1 is a possible D gene (5 bases). CDR1 SQVTM and CDR2 ANQGSEA come from the germline V gene. The CDR3 extends over 14 amino acids. Here the CDR3 DNA reads TGCAGCGTTGATCCTGCCGGGACTGGCTTTAGGTACAACTTC. Translating it yields CSVDPAGTGFRYNF.

In its sample, this clonotype is medium-sized (0.01 to 0.1%). The chain combines TRBV28 with TRBJ2-1; 8 bases agree with TRBD2. The CDR3 extends over 16 amino acids. The trim removed 3 bases at V and 1 base at J, leaving 5 bases unmatched. Germline V gene sequence: CDR1 MDHEN, CDR2 SYDVKM. CDR3 sequence: CASSFYLAGSYNEQFF. The CDR3 coding sequence is TGTGCCAGCAGTTTCTATCTAGCGGGTTCCTACAATGAGCAGTTCTTC.

By share of the sample, this clonotype is medium-sized. The rearrangement links TRBV5-1 to TRBJ2-1; D is undetermined. In germline, CDR1 is SGHRS, CDR2 YFSETQ. The length of the CDR3 is 16 residues. With 4 bases removed from V and 0 bases from J, the gap between germline ends came to 14 bases. Here the CDR3 DNA reads TGCGCCAGCAGCCCCGAGTCGTGGAGCTCCTACAATGAGCAGTTCTTC. This codes for CASSPESWSSYNEQFF.

By sample share, this clonotype is medium-sized. The chain links TRBV20-1 to TRBJ1-2, with no clear D. The CDR3 is made up of 11 amino acids. The V end was cut by 3 bases, the J end by 4 bases, with 6 bases between. Germline assignment: CDR1 DFQATT and CDR2 SNEGSKA (reference sequence). The CDR3 region is CSARVAYGYTF. The CDR3 DNA sequence: TGCAGTGCTAGGGTGGCCTATGGCTACACCTTC.

By sample share, this clonotype is medium-sized (0.01 to 0.1%). This chain joins TRBV18 and TRBJ1-2; no clear D. Trimming left V 4 bases short and J 1 base short, with 10 bases between. The CDR3 contains 14 residues. CDR1 is KGHSH and CDR2 is LQKENI in the germline V gene. CDR3 in amino acids: CASSLTGLNYGYTF. CDR3 in DNA: TGTGCCAGCTCACTGACCGGGCTTAACTATGGCTACACCTTC.

This clonotype came up many times. The CDR3 DNA sequence: TGCGCCAGCAGCCTTCCTAGCGGGGCCAACGTCCTGACTTTC. Protein product: CASSLPSGANVLTF. This chain uses TRBV5-1 with TRBJ2-6, with D maybe TRBD2 (5 bases). Trimming left V 4 bases short and J 4 bases short, with 9 bases between. Per germline, CDR1 SGHRS and CDR2 YFSETQ. The CDR3 loop spans 14 amino acids.

Concerning this clonotype itself: Just one base apart from a much larger clone, this may be a read error. The chain uses TRBV12-3 or TRBV12-4 and TRBJ2-6, with D tentatively TRBD1 (5 bases). The CDR3 sequence is 14 residues long. In DNA form, the CDR3 reads TGTGCCAGCAGTTTGACCTCTGGGGCCAACGTCCTGATTTTC. It specifies CASSLTSGANVLIF.

By share, this clonotype counts as medium-sized. The J gene is TRBJ1-1, the V gene TRBV10-3, with TRBD1 matching 9 bases. With V trimmed by 0 bases and J by 6 bases, 5 bases remained unmatched. CDR3 length: 15 residues. Germline V lookup: CDR1 ENHRY, CDR2 SYGVKD. This chain's CDR3 is CAISESTDRGSEAFF. CDR3 coding DNA: TGTGCCATCAGTGAGTCGACGGACAGGGGCTCTGAAGCTTTCTTT.

At least ten counts were recorded for this clonotype. The rearrangement links TRBV11-2 to TRBJ1-4; D is perhaps TRBD1 (6 bases). Trimming took off 5 bases at V and 8 bases at J, with 18 bases between the two ends. The CDR3 runs to 15 residues. Germline V CDR1 and CDR2: SGHAT, FQNNGV. CDR3 residues: CASSPPRGQDEKLFF. The CDR3 DNA reads as TGTGCCAGCAGCCCCCCCCGGGGGCAGGACGAAAAACTGTTTTTT.

This clonotype was found many times. CDR3 DNA: TGTGCCAGCAGCCCAGGGGGCCACGAGCAGTACTTC. This codes for CASSPGGHEQYF. V and J are TRBV27 and TRBJ2-7, with 8 bases matching TRBD1. V was clipped by 6 bases and J by 5 bases; unmatched bases: 3. Germline loops: CDR1 MNHEY, CDR2 SMNVEV (reference sequence). The CDR3 sequence is 12 residues long.

This clonotype was seen more than once but under ten times. The CDR3 nucleotides are TGCGCCAGCAGCCCAGGACAGTTCAACACTGAAGCTTTCTTT. It is translated as CASSPGQFNTEAFF. This chain links TRBV4-1 with TRBJ1-1; maybe TRBD1 (6 bases). The V and J ends lost 4 bases and 2 bases respectively, with 11 bases between them. Per germline, CDR1 MGHRA and CDR2 YSYEKL. The CDR3 runs to 14 residues.

This clonotype is medium-sized by share. The gene calls are TRBV3-1 and TRBJ1-2; no firm D call. The germline V and J ends were trimmed by 4 bases and 6 bases, with 12 bases remaining between them. The germline V gene encodes CDR1 LGHDT and CDR2 YNNKEL (reference sequence). This CDR3 is 13 amino acids long. CDR3 coding DNA: TGTGCCAGCAGCCCTTCCCCACTGGATGGCTACACCTTC. This translates into CASSPSPLDGYTF.

Sample share makes this clonotype medium-sized. The V call is TRBV27, the J call TRBJ1-1; a possible D gene is TRBD1 (6 bases). CDR1 and CDR2 from the germline V gene are MNHEY and SMNVEV (reference sequence). The CDR3 is 15 residues long. V was pared by 6 bases and J by 6 bases, with 20 bases between. CDR3 nucleotide sequence: TGTGCCAGCAGGCGGGAACAGGGTTTTATCTCTGAAGCTTTCTTT. Translating it yields CASRREQGFISEAFF.

By proportion, this clonotype is medium-sized (0.01 to 0.1%). This rearrangement joins TRBV3-1 to TRBJ1-1, with a tentative D call TRBD1 (6 bases). Per the germline V gene, CDR1 is LGHDT and CDR2 is YNNKEL (reference sequence). The CDR3 runs to 13 residues. Trimming stripped 4 bases from V and 5 bases from J, with 11 bases between. CDR3 region: CASSLQGRTEAFF. For the CDR3, the DNA is TGTGCCAGCAGCCTACAGGGACGGACTGAAGCTTTCTTT.